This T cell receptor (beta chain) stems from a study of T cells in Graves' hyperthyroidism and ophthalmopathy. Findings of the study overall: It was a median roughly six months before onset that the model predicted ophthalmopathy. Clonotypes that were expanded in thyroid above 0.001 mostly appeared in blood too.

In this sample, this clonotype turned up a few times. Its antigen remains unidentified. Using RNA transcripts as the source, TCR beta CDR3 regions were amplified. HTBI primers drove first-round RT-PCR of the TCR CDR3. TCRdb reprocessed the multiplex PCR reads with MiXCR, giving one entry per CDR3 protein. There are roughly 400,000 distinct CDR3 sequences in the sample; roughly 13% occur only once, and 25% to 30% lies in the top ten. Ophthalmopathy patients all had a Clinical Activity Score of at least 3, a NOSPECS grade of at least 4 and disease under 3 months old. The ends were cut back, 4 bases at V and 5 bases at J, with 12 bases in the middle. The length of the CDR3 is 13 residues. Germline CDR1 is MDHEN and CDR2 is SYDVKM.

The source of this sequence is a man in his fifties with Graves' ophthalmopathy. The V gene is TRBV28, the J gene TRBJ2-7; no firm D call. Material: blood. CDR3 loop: CASSSSGRDEQYF. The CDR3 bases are TGTGCCAGCAGTTCGTCAGGTCGCGACGAGCAGTACTTC. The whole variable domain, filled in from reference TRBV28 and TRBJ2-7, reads DVKVTQSSRYLVKRTGEKVFLECVQDMDHENMFWYRQDPGLGLRLIYFSYDVKMKEKGDIPEGYSVSREKKERFSLILESASTNQTSMYLCASSSSGRDEQYFGPGTRLTVT.